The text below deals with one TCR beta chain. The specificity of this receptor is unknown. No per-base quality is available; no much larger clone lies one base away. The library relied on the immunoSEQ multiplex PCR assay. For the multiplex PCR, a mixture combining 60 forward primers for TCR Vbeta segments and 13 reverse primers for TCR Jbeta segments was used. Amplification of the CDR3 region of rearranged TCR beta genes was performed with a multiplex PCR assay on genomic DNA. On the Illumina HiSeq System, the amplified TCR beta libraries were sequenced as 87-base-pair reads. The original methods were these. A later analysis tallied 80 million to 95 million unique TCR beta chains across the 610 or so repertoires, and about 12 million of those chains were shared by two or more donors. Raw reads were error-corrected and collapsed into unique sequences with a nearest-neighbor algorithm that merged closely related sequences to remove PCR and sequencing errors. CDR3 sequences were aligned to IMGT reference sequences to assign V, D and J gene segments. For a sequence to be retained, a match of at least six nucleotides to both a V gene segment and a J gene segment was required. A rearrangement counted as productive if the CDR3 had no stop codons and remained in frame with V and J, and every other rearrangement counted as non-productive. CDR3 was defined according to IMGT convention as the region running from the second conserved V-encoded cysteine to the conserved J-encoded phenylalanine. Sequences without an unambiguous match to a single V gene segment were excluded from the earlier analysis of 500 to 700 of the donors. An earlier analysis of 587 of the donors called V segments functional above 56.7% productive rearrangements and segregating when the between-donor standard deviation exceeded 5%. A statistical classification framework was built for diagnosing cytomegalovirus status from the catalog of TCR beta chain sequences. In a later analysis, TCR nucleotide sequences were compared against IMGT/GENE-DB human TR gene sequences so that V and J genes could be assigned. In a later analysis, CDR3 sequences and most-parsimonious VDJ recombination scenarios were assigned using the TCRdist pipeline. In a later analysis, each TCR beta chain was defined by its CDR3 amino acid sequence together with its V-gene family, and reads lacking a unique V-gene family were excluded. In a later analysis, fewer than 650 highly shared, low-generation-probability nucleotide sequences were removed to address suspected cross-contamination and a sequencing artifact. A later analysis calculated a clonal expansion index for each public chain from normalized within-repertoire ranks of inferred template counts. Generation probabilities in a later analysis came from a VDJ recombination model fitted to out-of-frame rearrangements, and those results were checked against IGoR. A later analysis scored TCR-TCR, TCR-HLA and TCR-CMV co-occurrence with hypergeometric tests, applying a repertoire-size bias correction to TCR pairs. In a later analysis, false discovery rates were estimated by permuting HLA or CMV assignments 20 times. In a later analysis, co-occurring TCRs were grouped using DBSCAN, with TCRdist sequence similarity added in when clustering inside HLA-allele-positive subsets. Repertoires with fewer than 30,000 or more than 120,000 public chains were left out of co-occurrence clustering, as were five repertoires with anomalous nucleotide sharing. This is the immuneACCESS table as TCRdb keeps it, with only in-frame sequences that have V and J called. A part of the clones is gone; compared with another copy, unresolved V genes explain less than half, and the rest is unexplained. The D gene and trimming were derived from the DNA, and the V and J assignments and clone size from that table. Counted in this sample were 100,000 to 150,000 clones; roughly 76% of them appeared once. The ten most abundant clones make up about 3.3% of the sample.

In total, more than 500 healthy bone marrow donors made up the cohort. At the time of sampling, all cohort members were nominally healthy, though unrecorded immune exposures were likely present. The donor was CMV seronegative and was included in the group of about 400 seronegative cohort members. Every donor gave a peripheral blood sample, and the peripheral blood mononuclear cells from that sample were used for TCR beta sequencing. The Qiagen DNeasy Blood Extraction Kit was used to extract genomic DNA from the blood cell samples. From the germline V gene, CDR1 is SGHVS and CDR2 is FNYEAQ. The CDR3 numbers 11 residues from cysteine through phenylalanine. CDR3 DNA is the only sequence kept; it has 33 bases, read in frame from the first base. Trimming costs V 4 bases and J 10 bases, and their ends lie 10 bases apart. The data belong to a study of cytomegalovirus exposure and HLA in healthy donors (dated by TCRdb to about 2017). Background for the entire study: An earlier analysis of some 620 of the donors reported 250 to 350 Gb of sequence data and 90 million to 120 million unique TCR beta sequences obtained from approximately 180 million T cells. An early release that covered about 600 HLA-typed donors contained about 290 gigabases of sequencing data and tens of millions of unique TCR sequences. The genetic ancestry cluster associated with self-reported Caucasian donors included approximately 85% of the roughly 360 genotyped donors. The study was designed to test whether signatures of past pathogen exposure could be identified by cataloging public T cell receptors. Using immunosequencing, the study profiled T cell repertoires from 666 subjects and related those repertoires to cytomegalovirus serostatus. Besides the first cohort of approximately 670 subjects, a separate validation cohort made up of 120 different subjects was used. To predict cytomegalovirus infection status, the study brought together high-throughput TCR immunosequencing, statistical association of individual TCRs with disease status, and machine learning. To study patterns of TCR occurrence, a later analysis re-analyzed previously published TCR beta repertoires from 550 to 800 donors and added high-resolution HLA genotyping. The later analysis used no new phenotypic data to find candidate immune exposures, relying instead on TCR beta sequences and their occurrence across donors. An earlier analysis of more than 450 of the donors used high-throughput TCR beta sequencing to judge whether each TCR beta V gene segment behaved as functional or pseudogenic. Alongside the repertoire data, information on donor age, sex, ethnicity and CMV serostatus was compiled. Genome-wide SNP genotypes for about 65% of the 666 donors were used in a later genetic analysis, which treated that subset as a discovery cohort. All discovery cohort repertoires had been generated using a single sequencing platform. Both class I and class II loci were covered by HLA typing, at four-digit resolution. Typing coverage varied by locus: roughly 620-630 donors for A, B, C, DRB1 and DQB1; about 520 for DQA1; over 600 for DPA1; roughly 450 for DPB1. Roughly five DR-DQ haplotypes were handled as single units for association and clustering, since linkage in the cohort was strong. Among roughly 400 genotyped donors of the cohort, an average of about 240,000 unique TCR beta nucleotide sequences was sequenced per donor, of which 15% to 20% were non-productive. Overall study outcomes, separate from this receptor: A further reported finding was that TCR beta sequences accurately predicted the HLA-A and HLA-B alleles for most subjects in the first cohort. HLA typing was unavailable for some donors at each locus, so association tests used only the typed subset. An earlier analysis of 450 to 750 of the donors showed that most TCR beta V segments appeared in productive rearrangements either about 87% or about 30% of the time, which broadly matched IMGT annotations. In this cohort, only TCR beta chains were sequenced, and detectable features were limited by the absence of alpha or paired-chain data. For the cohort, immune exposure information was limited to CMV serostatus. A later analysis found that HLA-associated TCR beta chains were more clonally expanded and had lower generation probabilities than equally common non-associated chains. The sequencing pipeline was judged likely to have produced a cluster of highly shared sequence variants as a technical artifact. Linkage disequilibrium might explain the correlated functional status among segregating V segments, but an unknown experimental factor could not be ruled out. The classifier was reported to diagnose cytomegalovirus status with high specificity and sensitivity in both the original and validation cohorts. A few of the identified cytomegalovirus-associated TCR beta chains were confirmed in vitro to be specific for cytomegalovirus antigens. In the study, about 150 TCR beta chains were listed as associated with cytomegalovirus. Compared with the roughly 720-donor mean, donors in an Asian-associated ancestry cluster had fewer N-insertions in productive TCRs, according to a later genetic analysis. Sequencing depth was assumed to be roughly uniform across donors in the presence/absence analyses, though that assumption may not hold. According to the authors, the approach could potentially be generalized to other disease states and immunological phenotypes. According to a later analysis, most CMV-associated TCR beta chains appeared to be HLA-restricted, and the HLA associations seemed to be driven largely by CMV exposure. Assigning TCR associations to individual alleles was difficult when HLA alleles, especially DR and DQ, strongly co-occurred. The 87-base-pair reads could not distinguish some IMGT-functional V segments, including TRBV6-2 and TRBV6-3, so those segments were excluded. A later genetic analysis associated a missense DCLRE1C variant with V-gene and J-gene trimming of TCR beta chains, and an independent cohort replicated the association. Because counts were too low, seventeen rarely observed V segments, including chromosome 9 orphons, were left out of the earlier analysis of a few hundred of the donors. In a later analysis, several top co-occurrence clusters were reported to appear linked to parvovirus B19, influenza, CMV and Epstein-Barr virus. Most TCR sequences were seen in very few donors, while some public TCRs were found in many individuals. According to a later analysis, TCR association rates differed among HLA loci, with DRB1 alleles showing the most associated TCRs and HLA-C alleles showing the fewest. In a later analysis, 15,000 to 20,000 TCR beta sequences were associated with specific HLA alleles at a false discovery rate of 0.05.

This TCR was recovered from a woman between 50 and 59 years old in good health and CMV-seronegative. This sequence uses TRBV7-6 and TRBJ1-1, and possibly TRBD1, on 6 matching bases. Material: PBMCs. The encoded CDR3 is CASSSGVRAFF. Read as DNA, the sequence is TGTGCCAGCAGCTCAGGGGTACGAGCTTTCTTT.